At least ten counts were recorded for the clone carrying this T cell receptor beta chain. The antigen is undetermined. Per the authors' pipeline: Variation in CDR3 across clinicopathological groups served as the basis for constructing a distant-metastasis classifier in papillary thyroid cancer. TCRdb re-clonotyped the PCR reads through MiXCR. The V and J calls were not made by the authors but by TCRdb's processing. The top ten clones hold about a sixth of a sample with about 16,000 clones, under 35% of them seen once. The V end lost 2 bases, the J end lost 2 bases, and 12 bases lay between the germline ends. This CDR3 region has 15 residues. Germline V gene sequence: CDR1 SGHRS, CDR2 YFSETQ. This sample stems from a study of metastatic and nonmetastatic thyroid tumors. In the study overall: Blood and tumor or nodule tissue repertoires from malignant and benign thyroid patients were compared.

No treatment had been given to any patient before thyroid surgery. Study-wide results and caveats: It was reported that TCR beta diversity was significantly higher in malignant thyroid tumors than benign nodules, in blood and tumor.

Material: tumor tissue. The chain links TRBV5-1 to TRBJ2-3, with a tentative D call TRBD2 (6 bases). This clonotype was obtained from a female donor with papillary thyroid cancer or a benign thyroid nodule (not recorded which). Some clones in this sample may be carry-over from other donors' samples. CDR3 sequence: CASSLGGIITDTQYF. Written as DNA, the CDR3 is TGCGCCAGCAGCTTAGGCGGGATAATCACAGATACGCAGTATTTT.